Below, 14 T cell receptor beta chains from the same sample are listed, as sequenced in a study of T cells after yellow fever vaccination. TCRdb recomputed calls from the 5' RACE reads with MiXCR, one row per CDR3 protein. Altogether roughly 250,000 distinct CDR3 sequences are present, 10% to 15% being singletons, with the ten largest covering roughly 0.5%. Sequences were derived from CD4+ T cells sorted from PBMCs, sampled 45 days after the yellow fever booster vaccination. The receptors were sampled from a man aged 25-40 years who received the YFV17D yellow fever vaccine.

A few counts support this clonotype. J is TRBJ2-3 and V is TRBV29-1; D might be TRBD2 (6 bases). Trimming pared 4 bases from V and 10 bases from J, leaving 18 bases between. Germline V gene data show CDR1 as SQVTM and CDR2 as ANQGSEA. The CDR3 has 13 residues. The DNA of the CDR3 is TGCAGCGTTGTACTTACGGCCGGGAGTGCGCAGTATTTT. It translates to CSVVLTAGSAQYF.

Only one count was recorded for this clonotype. This chain joins TRBV14 and TRBJ2-7; possibly TRBD1 or TRBD2 for D (6 bases each). In germline, CDR1 is SGHDN, CDR2 FVKESK. The CDR3 consists of 16 residues. V dropped 4 bases and J dropped 6 bases, with 22 bases sitting between them. Here the CDR3 reads CASSPRQAGLPAEQYF. DNA of the CDR3: TGTGCCAGCAGCCCGCGACAGGCGGGATTACCGGCCGAGCAGTACTTC.

This clonotype was seen a few times. The J gene is TRBJ2-5, the V gene TRBV28, with TRBD1 as a possible D gene (5 bases). Germline lookup yields CDR1 MDHEN and CDR2 SYDVKM. Trimming stripped 7 bases from V and 3 bases from J, with 9 bases between. This CDR3 spans 12 amino acids. The CDR3 sequence is CASTRQKETQYF. The CDR3 DNA follows: TGTGCCAGCACCCGACAGAAAGAGACCCAGTACTTC.

This chain joins TRBV27 and TRBJ2-5, with 7 bases fitting TRBD1. V was clipped by 5 bases and J by 5 bases; unmatched bases: 5. The CDR3 is 13 amino acids. Per germline, CDR1 MNHEY and CDR2 SMNVEV (reference sequence). The CDR3 spells CASSGTVTETQYF. Written as DNA, the CDR3 is TGTGCCAGCAGTGGGACAGTAACGGAGACCCAGTACTTC.

The chain links TRBV29-1 to TRBJ2-4; tentatively, D is TRBD1 or TRBD2 (6 bases each). Trimming pared 4 bases from V and 6 bases from J, leaving 13 bases between. Looked up from germline, CDR1 is SQVTM and CDR2 is ANQGSEA. The CDR3 spans 13 residues. For the CDR3, the DNA is TGCAGCGTTGGGGGGCAGGGAGGAAACATTCAGTACTTC. Its protein is CSVGGQGGNIQYF.

The chain is built from TRBV5-1 and TRBJ2-3, with 12 positions matching TRBD2. From germline, CDR1 is SGHRS and CDR2 YFSETQ. The CDR3 covers 16 residues. V trimming: 7 bases; J trimming: 1 base; junction bases outside the gene matches: 7. The DNA for the CDR3 is TGCGCCAGCGGCAAGACTAGCGGGAGAGGCACAGATACGCAGTATTTT. Translated: CASGKTSGRGTDTQYF.

The genes are TRBV7-3 and TRBJ2-5; D may correspond to TRBD1 or TRBD2 (5 bases each). The germline V and J ends were trimmed by 2 bases and 4 bases, with 8 bases remaining between them. Per the germline V gene, CDR1 is SGHTA and CDR2 is FQGTGA. The CDR3 is 13 residues long. The CDR3 sequence is CASSLAGTETQYF. CDR3 sequence (DNA): TGTGCCAGCAGCTTAGCAGGGACAGAGACCCAGTACTTC.

This clonotype showed up just a few times. This chain connects TRBV5-1 to TRBJ1-1; D remains ambiguous. V lost 4 bases and J lost 1, with 17 bases in between. Per the germline V gene, CDR1 is SGHRS and CDR2 is YFSETQ. The CDR3 is made up of 16 amino acids. In DNA, the CDR3 is TGCGCCAGCAGCGTATCACACGATAACACGAACACTGAAGCTTTCTTT. This encodes CASSVSHDNTNTEAFF.

CDR3 loop: CASREPGTSLYNEQFF. The CDR3 DNA follows: TGTGCCAGCAGAGAACCAGGGACTAGCCTTTACAATGAGCAGTTCTTC. J is TRBJ2-1 and V is TRBV6-2 or TRBV6-3; 9 nucleotides match TRBD2. The CDR3 has 16 residues. Germline CDR1 MNHEY, CDR2 SVGEGT. With 6 bases clipped from V and 4 bases from J, the junction kept 10 bases outside the gene matches.

This clonotype has more than one count but fewer than ten. The rearrangement uses TRBV5-1 and TRBJ2-7; 7 bases agree with TRBD1. The germline V gene encodes CDR1 SGHRS and CDR2 YFSETQ. The CDR3 runs to 14 residues. Trimming at V came to 4 bases and at J to 7 bases, leaving 11 bases not matched to a gene. The CDR3, as DNA: TGCGCCAGCAGCGTATCACAGGGGTGGGGTGAGCAGTACTTC. It codes for CASSVSQGWGEQYF.

Many counts were recorded for this clonotype. The chain links TRBV20-1 to TRBJ1-1; D unclear. The CDR3 consists of 15 residues. V dropped 2 bases and J dropped 0 bases, with 13 bases sitting between them. CDR1 and CDR2 (germline): DFQATT, SNEGSKA (reference sequence). The CDR3 is CSARPTGPVNTEAFF. The CDR3 nucleotides read TGCAGTGCTAGACCTACCGGGCCCGTGAACACTGAAGCTTTCTTT.

The rearrangement joins TRBV6-2 or TRBV6-3 to TRBJ2-2; 9 positions match TRBD2. The CDR3 has 14 amino acids. Germline loops: CDR1 MNHEY, CDR2 SVGEGT. V shed 6 bases and J 4 bases; nucleotides not matched to a gene: 3. CDR3 region: CASRSGRITGELFF. The CDR3 nucleotides read TGTGCCAGCAGAAGCGGGAGGATCACCGGGGAGCTGTTTTTT.

This chain uses TRBV7-9 with TRBJ1-2; D perhaps matches TRBD1 (5 bases). This CDR3 has 15 amino acids. From germline, CDR1 is SEHNR and CDR2 FQNEAQ (reference sequence). V dropped 1 base and J dropped 5 bases, with 14 bases sitting between them. CDR3: CASSLVPRAGYGYTF. The CDR3 bases are TGTGCCAGCAGCTTAGTGCCCAGGGCGGGGTATGGCTACACCTTC. Together with reference TRBV7-9 and TRBJ1-2, the CDR3 gives the full variable domain: DTGVSQNPRHKITKRGQNVTFRCDPISEHNRLYWYRQTLGQGPEFLTYFQNEAQLEKSRLLSDRFSAERPKGSFSTLEIQRTEQGDSAMYLCASSLVPRAGYGYTFGSGTRLTVV.

V is TRBV7-6 and J is TRBJ2-5; TRBD2 agrees at 8 bases. V was clipped by 5 bases and J by 4 bases; unmatched bases: 12. Per the germline V gene, CDR1 is SGHVS and CDR2 is FNYEAQ. The CDR3 totals 16 residues. Written as DNA, the CDR3 is TGTGCCAGCAGCCCCCTCAGTAGCGGGAATGGAGAGACCCAGTACTTC. This translates into CASSPLSSGNGETQYF. The full variable domain, in which reference TRBV7-6 and TRBJ2-5 provide the parts outside the CDR3, is GAGVSQSPRYKVTKRGQDVALRCDPISGHVSLYWYRQALGQGPEFLTYFNYEAQQDKSGLPNDRFSAERPEGSISTLTIQRTEQRDSAMYRCASSPLSSGNGETQYFGPGTRLLVL.